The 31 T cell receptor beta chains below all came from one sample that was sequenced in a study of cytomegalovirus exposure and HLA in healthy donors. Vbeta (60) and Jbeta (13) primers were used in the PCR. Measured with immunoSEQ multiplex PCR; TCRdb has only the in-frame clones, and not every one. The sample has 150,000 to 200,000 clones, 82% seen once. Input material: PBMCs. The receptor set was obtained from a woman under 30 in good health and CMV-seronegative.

CDR3 amino acids: CASSQGEMNTEAFF. CDR3 in DNA: TGTGCCAGCTCACAGGGGGAGATGAACACTGAAGCTTTCTTT. V is TRBV18 and J is TRBJ1-1; tentative D call: TRBD1 (6 bases). The CDR3 loop spans 14 amino acids. CDR1 is KGHSH, CDR2 LQKENI, per germline. Trimming took off 4 bases at V and 0 bases at J, with 9 bases between the two ends.

The CDR3 is CASSYAGVNTEAFF. The CDR3 bases are TGTGCCAGCAGTTACGCAGGGGTGAACACTGAAGCTTTCTTT. The V gene is TRBV28, the J gene TRBJ1-1; TRBD1 is a possible D gene (6 bases). CDR1 and CDR2 from the germline V gene are MDHEN and SYDVKM. The CDR3 loop spans 14 amino acids. V dropped 4 bases and J dropped 0 bases, with 9 bases sitting between them.

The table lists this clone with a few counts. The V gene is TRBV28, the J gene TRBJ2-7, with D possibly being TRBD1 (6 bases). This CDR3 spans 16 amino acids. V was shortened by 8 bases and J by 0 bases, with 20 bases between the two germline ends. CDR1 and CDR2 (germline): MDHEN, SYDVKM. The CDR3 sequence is CASRPFPTGVSYEQYF. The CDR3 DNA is TGTGCCAGCCGCCCTTTCCCGACAGGCGTCTCCTACGAGCAGTACTTC.

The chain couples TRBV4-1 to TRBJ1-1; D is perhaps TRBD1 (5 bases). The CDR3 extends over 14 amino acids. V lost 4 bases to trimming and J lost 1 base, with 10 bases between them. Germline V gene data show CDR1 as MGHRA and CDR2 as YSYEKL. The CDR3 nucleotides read TGCGCCAGCAGCCCCAAAACAGGGAACACTGAAGCTTTCTTT. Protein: CASSPKTGNTEAFF.

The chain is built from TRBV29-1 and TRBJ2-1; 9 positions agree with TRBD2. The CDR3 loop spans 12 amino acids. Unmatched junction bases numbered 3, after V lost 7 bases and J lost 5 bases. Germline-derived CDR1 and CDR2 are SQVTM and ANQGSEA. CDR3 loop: CSAPSGDNEQFF. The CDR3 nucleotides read TGCAGCGCACCTAGCGGGGACAATGAGCAGTTCTTC.

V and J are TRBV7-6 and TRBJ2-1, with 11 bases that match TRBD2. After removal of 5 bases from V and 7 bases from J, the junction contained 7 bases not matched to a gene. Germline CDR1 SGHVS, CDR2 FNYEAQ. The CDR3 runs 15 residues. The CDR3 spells CASSMTSGVGNEQFF. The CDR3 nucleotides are TGTGCCAGCAGCATGACTAGCGGGGTGGGTAATGAGCAGTTCTTC.

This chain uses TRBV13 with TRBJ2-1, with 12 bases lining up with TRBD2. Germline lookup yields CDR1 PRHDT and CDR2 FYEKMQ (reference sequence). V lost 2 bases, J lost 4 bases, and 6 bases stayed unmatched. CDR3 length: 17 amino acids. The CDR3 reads CASSLLLAGGPYNEQFF. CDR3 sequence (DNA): TGTGCCAGCAGCTTATTACTAGCGGGGGGACCTTACAATGAGCAGTTCTTC. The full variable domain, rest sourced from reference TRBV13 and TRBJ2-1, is AAGVIQSPRHLIKEKRETATLKCYPIPRHDTVYWYQQGPGQDPQFLISFYEKMQSDKGSIPDRFSAQQFSDYHSELNMSSLELGDSALYFCASSLLLAGGPYNEQFFGPGTRLTVL.

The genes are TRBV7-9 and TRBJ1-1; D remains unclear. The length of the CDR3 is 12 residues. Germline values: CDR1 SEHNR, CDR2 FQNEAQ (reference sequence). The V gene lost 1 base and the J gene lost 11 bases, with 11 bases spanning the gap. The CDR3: CASSLDGRGAFF. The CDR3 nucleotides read TGTGCCAGCAGCTTAGACGGCCGCGGCGCTTTCTTT.

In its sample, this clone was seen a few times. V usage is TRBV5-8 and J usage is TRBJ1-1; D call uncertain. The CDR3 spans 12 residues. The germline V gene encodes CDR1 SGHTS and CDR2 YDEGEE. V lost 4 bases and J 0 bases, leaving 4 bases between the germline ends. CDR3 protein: CASSPLNTEAFF. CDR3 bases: TGTGCCAGCAGCCCCTTGAACACTGAAGCTTTCTTT.

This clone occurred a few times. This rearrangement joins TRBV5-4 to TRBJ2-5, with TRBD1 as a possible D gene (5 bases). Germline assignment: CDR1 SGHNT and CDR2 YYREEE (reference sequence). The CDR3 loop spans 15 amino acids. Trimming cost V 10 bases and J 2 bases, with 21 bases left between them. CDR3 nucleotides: TGTGCCGCAGCTCAAGGTGGGGCTAGACAAGAGACCCAGTACTTC. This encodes CAAAQGGARQETQYF.

The CDR3 bases are TGTGCCAGCCAGACAGGGGGAACCGGGGAGCTGTTTTTT. Protein: CASQTGGTGELFF. V is TRBV6-5 and J is TRBJ2-2; 9 bases match TRBD1. J was trimmed by 5 bases and V by 8 bases; bases with no gene match: 3. Germline V gene sequence: CDR1 MNHEY, CDR2 SVGAGI. This CDR3 has 13 residues.

The CDR3 bases are TGTGCCAGCAGTCCCCGGAAAGGACAGGGTCGAACCGGGGAGCTGTTTTTT. It specifies CASSPRKGQGRTGELFF. V is TRBV27 and J is TRBJ2-2, with 8 bases that match TRBD1. The CDR3 runs to 17 residues. CDR1 and CDR2 from the germline V gene are MNHEY and SMNVEV (reference sequence). The trim removed 5 bases at V and 5 bases at J, leaving 13 bases unmatched.

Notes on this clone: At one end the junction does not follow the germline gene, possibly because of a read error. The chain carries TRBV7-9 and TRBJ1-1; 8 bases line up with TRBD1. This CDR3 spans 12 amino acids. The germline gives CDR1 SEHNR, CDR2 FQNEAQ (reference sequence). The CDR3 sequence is CSSSFGTGEAFF. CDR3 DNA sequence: TGTTCCAGCAGCTTCGGGACAGGTGAAGCTTTCTTT.

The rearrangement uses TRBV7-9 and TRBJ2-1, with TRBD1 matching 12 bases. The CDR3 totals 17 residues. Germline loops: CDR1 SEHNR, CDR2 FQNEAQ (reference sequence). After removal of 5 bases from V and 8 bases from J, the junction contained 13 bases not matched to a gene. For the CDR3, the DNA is TGTGCCAGCAGCCTTAGTATAACGGGACAGGGGGCCTATGAGCAGTTCTTC. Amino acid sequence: CASSLSITGQGAYEQFF.

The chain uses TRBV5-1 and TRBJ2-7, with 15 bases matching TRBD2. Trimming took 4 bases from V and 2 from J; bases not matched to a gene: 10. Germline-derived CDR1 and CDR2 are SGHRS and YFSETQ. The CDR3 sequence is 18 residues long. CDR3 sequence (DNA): TGCGCCAGCAGCGGGGGACTAGCGGGGGGCCCCTCTACCTACGAGCAGTACTTC. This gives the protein CASSGGLAGGPSTYEQYF.

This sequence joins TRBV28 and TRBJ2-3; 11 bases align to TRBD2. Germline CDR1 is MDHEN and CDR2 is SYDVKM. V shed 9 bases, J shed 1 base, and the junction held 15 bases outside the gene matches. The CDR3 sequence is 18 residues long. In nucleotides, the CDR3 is TGTGCCAGTAAAACGAGAATAGCGGGAGGGCCCGGCACAGATACGCAGTATTTT. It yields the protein CASKTRIAGGPGTDTQYF.

The CDR3 loop is CASSPPAGTEAFF. The DNA for the CDR3 is TGTGCCAGCTCACCACCTGCGGGCACTGAAGCTTTCTTT. This chain connects TRBV18 to TRBJ1-1; unclear D gene. V was trimmed by 0 bases and J by 4 bases, leaving 6 bases between them. Germline V gives CDR1 KGHSH, CDR2 LQKENI. This CDR3 is 13 amino acids long.

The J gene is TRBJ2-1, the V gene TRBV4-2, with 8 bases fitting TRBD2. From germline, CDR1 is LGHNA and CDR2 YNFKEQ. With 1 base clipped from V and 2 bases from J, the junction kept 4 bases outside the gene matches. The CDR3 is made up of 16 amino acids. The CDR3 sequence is CASSQVGGATYNEQFF. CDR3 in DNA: TGTGCCAGCAGCCAAGTCGGGGGGGCGACCTACAATGAGCAGTTCTTC.

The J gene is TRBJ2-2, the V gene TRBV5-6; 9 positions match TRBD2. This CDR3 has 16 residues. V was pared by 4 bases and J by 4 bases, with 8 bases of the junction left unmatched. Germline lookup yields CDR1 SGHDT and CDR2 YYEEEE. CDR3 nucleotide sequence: TGTGCCAGCAGCCCGTCCGGACTAGCGATCACCGGGGAGCTGTTTTTT. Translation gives CASSPSGLAITGELFF.

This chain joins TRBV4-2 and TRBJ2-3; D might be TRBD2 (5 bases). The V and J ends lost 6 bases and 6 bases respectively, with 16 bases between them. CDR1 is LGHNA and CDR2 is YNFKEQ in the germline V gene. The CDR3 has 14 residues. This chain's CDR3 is CASRSGTAPDTQYF. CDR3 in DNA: TGTGCCAGCAGGAGCGGAACTGCCCCGGATACGCAGTATTTT.

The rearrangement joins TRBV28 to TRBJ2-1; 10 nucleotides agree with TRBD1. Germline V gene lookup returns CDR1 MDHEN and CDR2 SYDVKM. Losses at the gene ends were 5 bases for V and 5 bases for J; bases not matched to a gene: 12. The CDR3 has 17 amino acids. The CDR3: CASSLHLLGTGDNEQFF. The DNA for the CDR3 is TGTGCCAGCAGTCTTCATTTACTCGGGACAGGGGACAATGAGCAGTTCTTC.

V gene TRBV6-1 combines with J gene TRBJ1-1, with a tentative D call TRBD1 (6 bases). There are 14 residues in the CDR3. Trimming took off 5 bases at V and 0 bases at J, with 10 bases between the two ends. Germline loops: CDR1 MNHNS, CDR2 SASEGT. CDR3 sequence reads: CASSYRTVNTEAFF. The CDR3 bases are TGTGCCAGCAGTTATAGGACAGTGAACACTGAAGCTTTCTTT.

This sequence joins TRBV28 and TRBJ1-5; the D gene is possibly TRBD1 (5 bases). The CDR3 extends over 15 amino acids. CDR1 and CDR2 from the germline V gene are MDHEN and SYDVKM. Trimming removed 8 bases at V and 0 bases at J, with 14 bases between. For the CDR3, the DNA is TGTGCCAGCGGGGAACAGGCTTATAGCAATCAGCCCCAGCATTTT. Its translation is CASGEQAYSNQPQHF.

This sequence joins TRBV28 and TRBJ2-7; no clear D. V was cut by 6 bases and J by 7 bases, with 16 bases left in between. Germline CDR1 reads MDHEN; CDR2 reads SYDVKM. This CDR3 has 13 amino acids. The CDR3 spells CASRIHGEVEQYF. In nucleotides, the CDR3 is TGTGCCAGCAGGATTCATGGTGAGGTGGAGCAGTACTTC.

Here the CDR3 reads CASSVVAGGLLDTQYF. Here the CDR3 DNA reads TGTGCCAGCAGCGTAGTAGCGGGAGGTCTGCTAGATACGCAGTATTTT. This chain joins TRBV9 and TRBJ2-3; 10 bases map to TRBD2. The CDR3 is 16 amino acids. Germline V gene lookup returns CDR1 SGDLS and CDR2 YYNGEE. J was trimmed by 5 bases and V by 0 bases; bases with no gene match: 6.

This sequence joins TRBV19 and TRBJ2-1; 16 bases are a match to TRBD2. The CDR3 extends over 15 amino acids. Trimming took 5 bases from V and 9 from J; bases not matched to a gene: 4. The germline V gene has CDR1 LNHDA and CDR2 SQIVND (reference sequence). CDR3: CASSWGLAGGSEQFF. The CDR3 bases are TGTGCCAGTAGTTGGGGACTAGCGGGGGGGAGTGAGCAGTTCTTC.

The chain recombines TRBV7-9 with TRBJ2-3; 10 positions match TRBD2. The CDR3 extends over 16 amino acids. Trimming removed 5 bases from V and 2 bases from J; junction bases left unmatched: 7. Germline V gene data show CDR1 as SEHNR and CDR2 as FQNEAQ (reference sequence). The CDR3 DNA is TGTGCCAGCAGCCCTCCTAGCGGGGGAAACACAGATACGCAGTATTTT. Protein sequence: CASSPPSGGNTDTQYF.

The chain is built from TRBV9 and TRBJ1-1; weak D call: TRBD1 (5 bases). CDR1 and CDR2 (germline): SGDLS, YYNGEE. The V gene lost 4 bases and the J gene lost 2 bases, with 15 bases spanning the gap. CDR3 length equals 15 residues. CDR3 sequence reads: CASSPREGINTEAFF. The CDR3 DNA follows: TGTGCCAGCAGCCCCCGGGAGGGGATTAACACTGAAGCTTTCTTT.

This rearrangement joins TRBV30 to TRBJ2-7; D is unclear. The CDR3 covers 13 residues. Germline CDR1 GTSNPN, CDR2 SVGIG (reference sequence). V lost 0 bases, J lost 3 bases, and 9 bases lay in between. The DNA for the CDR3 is TGTGCCTGGAGTGTAGGAGACGTCTACGAGCAGTACTTC. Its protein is CAWSVGDVYEQYF.

CDR3 protein: CASSLTVGEAFF. The CDR3 region has the DNA TGTGCCAGCAGCTTAACCGTCGGTGAAGCTTTCTTT. J is TRBJ1-1 and V is TRBV13; D unresolved. The CDR3 consists of 12 residues. Looked up from germline, CDR1 is PRHDT and CDR2 is FYEKMQ (reference sequence). The V gene lost 2 bases and the J gene lost 7 bases, with 8 bases spanning the gap.

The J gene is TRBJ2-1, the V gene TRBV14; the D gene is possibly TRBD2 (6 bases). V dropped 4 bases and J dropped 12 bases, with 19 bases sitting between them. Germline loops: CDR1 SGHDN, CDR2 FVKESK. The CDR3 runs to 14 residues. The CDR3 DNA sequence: TGTGCCAGCAGCCGGACTAAGCCCTCATCCCGGCAGTTCTTC. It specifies CASSRTKPSSRQFF.